This T cell receptor (beta chain) was retrieved from a study of response to subunit inactivated influenza vaccine. General observations from the study: Seasonal influenza vaccination, on each occasion, was suggested by the authors to recruit few new T cells.

The length of the CDR3 is 13 residues. The V and J ends lost 3 bases and 7 bases respectively, with 15 bases between them. Germline loops: CDR1 SQVTM, CDR2 ANQGSEA. TCRdb re-analysed the RT-PCR reads in MiXCR, keeping a single row per CDR3 protein. Here the sample spans about 190,000 distinct CDR3 sequences, about 15% being singletons. This clonotype was counted a few times. As yet, its antigen is unknown. The sequence was obtained from a man aged 50 to 59 who received an inactivated influenza vaccine. The rearrangement uses TRBV29-1 and TRBJ1-1; D is ambiguous. The sample here was CD8+ T cells sorted from PBMCs, taken roughly 5 days after vaccination. The CDR3 DNA follows: TGCAGCGTTGACGAGGGAGAACCAATTGAAGCTTTCTTT. Its translation is CSVDEGEPIEAFF. The full variable domain, its missing parts supplied by reference TRBV29-1 and TRBJ1-1, is SAVISQKPSRDICQRGTSLTIQCQVDSQVTMMFWYRQQPGQSLTLIATANQGSEATYESGFVIDKFPISRPNLTFSTLTVSNMSPEDSSIYLCSVDEGEPIEAFFGQGTRLTVV.